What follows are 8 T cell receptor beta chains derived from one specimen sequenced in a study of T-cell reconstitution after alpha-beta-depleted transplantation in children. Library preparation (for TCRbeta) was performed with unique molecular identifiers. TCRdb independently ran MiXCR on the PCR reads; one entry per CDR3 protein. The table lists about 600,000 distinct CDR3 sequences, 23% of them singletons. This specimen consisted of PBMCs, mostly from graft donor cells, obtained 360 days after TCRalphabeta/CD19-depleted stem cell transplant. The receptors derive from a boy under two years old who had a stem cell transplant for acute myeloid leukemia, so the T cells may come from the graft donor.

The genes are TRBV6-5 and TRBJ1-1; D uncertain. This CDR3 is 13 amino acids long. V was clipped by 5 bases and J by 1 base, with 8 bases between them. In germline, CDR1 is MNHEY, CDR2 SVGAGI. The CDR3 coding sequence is TGTGCCAGCAGTACCGACCCGAACACTGAAGCTTTCTTT. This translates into CASSTDPNTEAFF.

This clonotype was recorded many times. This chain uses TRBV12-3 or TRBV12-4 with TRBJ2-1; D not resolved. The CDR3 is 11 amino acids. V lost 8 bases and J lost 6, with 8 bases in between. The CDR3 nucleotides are TGTGCCAGCGGGAATCCCAATGAGCAGTTCTTC. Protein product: CASGNPNEQFF.

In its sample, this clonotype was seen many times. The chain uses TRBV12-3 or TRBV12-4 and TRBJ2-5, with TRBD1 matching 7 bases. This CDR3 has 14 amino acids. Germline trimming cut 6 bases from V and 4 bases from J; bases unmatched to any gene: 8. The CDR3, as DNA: TGTGCCAGCAGCCAATGGGACAGAAGAGAGACCCAGTACTTC. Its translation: CASSQWDRRETQYF.

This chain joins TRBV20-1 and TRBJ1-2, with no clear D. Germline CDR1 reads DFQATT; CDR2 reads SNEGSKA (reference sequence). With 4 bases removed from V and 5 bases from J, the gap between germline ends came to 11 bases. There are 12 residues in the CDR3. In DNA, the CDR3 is TGCAGTGCTATGGAGGGAGAGTATGGCTACACCTTC. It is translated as CSAMEGEYGYTF.

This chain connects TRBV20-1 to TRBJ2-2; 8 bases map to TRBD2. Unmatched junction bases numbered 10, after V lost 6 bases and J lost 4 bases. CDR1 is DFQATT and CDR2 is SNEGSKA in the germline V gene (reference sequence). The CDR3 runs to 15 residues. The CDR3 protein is CSARERGRGTGELFF. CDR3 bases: TGCAGTGCCCGGGAGCGGGGGCGAGGCACCGGGGAGCTGTTTTTT.

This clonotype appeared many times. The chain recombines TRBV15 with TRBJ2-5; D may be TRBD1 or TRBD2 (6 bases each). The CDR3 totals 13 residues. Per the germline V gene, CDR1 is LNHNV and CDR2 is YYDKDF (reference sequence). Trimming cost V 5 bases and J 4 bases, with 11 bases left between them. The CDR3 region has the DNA TGTGCCACCAGCGAACAGGGAGGAGAGACCCAGTACTTC. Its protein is CATSEQGGETQYF.

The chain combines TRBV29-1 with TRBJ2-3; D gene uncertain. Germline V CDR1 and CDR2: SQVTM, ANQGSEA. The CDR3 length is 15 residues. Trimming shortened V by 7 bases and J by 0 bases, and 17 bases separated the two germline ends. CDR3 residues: CSGLVGSSSTDTQYF. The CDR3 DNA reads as TGCAGCGGCCTAGTGGGGTCCTCTAGCACAGATACGCAGTATTTT.

CDR3: CATSRPQSLIAKNIQYF. CDR3 in DNA: TGTGCCACCAGCAGACCACAGAGTTTAATAGCCAAAAACATTCAGTACTTC. The V and J genes are TRBV15 and TRBJ2-4, with D unresolved. Germline CDR1 reads LNHNV; CDR2 reads YYDKDF (reference sequence). V shed 2 bases and J shed 0 bases, with 14 bases lying between them. The CDR3 is 17 amino acids.